This TCR beta chain was documented in a study of blood T cells in healthy people across ages (dated by TCRdb to 2015 to 2017). Background for the entire study: In model experiments, template switching captured about one uniquely barcoded TCR beta cDNA molecule for every two T cells. Using deep sequencing normalized with unique cDNA molecular identifiers, the study measured how TCR beta repertoire diversity changes with age. The donors were split into four age groups: young (average about 16 years), middle-aged (39), aged (62) and long-lived (about 74). For two donors (one aged 18 to 30 and one aged 80 or older), the study analyzed two additional independent replicas of 1 million unique cDNA reads from the same blood draw. Results the study describes overall, beyond this receptor: Observed TCR beta diversity per million T cells fell roughly linearly with age, and a significant reduction was already apparent by age about 43. Bulk unsorted PBMC profiling prevented conclusive comparison of naive and antigen-experienced compartments. Estimates of total diversity from one million sequenced T cells were regarded as lower bounds and underestimates. There was a strong correlation between observed TCR beta diversity and the percentage of naive T cells measured by flow cytometry. Compared with the aged group, the long-lived group had more naive CD4+ T cells, fewer expanded clones and increased TCR diversity, suggesting age selection. Because donor CMV infection status was unknown, age-related changes in expanded clonotypes were potentially confounded.

The 39 donors, aged about 6 to 100 years, were systemically healthy Caucasian individuals from Russia. Ten milliliters of peripheral blood were drawn from each donor into EDTA-treated Vacutainer tubes. PBMCs were isolated by Ficoll-Paque density-gradient centrifugation, with at least 7 million obtained per sample. Total RNA was extracted from PBMCs with Trizol reagent, with at least 5.5 micrograms obtained per sample. The percentages of naive CD45RAhigh/CD27high T cells were determined by flow cytometry on a PBMC aliquot from every donor. This clonotype was recorded at least ten times. No antigen is known for it. Base qualities were left out, and no much larger clone turns up one base away. Library preparation was by 5' RACE. Sequenced on an Illumina HiSeq 2500. A second PCR of about 7 to 12 cycles was run with a J-beta primer mix and a sample-barcoded 5' primer. A unique molecular identifier was introduced onto each TCR beta cDNA molecule by a template-switch 5' adaptor carrying 12 random nucleotides. At least 3 million CDR3-containing paired-end reads were obtained from each sample. All of the RNA was converted into first-strand cDNA using the Mint cDNA synthesis kit, with a TRBC-specific oligonucleotide serving as the primer. Following uracil-DNA glycosylase treatment, all cDNA underwent a first 18-cycle PCR with the universal primers M1SS and BC2_uni_R. Per the source publication's procedure: Normalization of each sample was performed by random selection of 1 million high-quality reads, each carrying a distinct molecular identifier. Reads sharing molecular identifiers were discarded rather than binned into consensus sequences. CDR3 identification, clonotype clustering and error correction used MiTCR with a Q25 quality threshold and the strictest error-elimination algorithm. A nonparametric unseen species model with Euler transformation was used to estimate a lower bound on total TCR beta diversity. TCRdb trimmed public reads at Q25 via fastp, called clones via MiXCR and kept in-frame beta chains. All rows with the same CDR3 protein become a single entry with the most common DNA and genes. TCRdb's processing, not the authors', yielded these V and J calls. The sample includes 600,000 to 900,000 distinct CDR3 sequences, with approximately 24% observed a single time. The ten largest clonotypes hold approximately 2.9% of the sample.

The CDR3 runs 11 amino acids, cysteine and phenylalanine included. Of the read, only the CDR3 DNA is kept; its 33 bases are in frame from base 1. Between the V and J ends, shortened by 6 bases and 7 bases respectively, the junction contains 7 bases. Taken from the germline V gene (reference sequence), the CDR1 and CDR2 loops are SEHNR and FQNEAQ. The same sample was also studied in work on T cells of mothers and their children. According to the second study: Nine systemically healthy Caucasian individuals, comprising three mothers and their six children, were included as donors. cDNA synthesis consumed the entire amount of extracted RNA, loaded at around 1.5 ug RNA in each 15 ul reaction. Sample barcodes and 2-4 random nucleotides were added via the M1S primer in the second PCR. Each mother yielded over 8 million TCR beta CDR3 reads and each child about 3 million reads. In both related and unrelated pairs, thymic selection shapes the output of TCR recombination in a similar way, with inherited differences having only a minor effect. Normalized repertoire overlap was always slightly but never significantly higher in related than unrelated mother-child pairs. No persistent microchimeric T cell clones were detected, at a sensitivity of about 100 clones per million clonotypes. To look for features that set related mother-child pairs apart from unrelated individuals, the researchers ran deep NGS to compare the TCR beta repertoires of mothers and children. Mothers averaged about 40 +/- 4 years of age and children averaged 11 +/- 4 years. After adapters were ligated using NEBNext reagents, the libraries underwent 100+100 nt paired-end sequencing on an Illumina HiSeq 2000. To avoid cross-contamination, the mother libraries and the child libraries were prepared a month apart and sequenced in separate runs. Between about 500,000 and 2,100,000 distinct TCR beta clonotypes were identified per donor. Naive TCR beta clonotypes were estimated from low-frequency clonotypes matched to each donor's FACS-determined naive share, without sorting.

The sample was blood. The V gene is TRBV7-9 and the J gene is TRBJ2-1; no D segment can be confidently identified. This TCR was sampled from a boy aged 10-17 years in good health. The CDR3 is CASSFGNEQFF. The sequence in DNA is TGTGCCAGCAGTTTCGGGAATGAGCAGTTCTTC.